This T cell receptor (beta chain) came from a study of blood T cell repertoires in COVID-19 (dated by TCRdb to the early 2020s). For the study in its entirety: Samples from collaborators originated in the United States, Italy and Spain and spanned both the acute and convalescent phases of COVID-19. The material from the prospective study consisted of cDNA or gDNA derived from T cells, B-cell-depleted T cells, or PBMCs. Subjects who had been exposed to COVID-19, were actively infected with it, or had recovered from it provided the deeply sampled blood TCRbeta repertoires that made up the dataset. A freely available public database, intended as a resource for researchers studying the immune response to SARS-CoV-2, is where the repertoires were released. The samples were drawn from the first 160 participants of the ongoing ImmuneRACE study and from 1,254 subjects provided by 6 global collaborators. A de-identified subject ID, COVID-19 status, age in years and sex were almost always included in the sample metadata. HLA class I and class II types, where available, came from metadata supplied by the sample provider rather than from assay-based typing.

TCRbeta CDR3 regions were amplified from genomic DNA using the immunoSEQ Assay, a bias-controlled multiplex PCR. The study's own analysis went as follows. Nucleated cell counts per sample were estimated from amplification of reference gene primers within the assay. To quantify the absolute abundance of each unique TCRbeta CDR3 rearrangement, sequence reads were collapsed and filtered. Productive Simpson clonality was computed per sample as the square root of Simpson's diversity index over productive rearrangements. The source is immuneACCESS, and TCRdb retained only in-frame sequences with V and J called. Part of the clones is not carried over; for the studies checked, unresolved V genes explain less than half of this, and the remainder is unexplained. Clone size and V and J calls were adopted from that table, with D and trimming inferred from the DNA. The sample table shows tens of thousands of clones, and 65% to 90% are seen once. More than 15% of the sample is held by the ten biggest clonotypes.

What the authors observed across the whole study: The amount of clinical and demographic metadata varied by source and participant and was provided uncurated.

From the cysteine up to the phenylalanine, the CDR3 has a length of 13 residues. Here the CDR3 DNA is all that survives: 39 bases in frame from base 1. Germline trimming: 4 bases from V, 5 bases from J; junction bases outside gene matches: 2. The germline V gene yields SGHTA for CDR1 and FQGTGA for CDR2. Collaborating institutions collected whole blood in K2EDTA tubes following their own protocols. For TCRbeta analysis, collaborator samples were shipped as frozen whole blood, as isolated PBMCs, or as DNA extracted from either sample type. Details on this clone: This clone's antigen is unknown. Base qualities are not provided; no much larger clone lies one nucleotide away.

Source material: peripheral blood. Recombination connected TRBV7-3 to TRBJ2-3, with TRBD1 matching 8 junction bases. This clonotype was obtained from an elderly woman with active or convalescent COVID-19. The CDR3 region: CASSSDREDTQYF. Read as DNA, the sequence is TGTGCCAGCAGCTCGGACAGGGAAGATACGCAGTATTTT.